One and the same sample provided the 32 T cell receptor beta chains below, sequenced in a study of blood T cell repertoires in COVID-19. The repertoire was sequenced with immunoSEQ multiplex PCR; TCRdb's copy has only in-frame clones and lacks some. In the table there are some 170,000 clones, about 88% of which are singletons. Sequenced input: peripheral blood. These receptor sequences come from a man in his forties or fifties with acute or convalescent COVID-19.

The chain has TRBV15 and TRBJ2-1, with TRBD1 matching 11 bases. CDR3 length equals 20 residues. Trimming took 5 bases from V and 2 from J; bases not matched to a gene: 17. Germline V lookup: CDR1 LNHNV, CDR2 YYDKDF (reference sequence). Written as DNA, the CDR3 is TGTGCCACCAGCGGGAGGGCGGACAGGGGGCTCCCAAGGGCCTACAATGAGCAGTTCTTC. It specifies CATSGRADRGLPRAYNEQFF.

V and J are TRBV18 and TRBJ1-2, with unresolved D. V lost 4 bases and J lost 4, with 10 bases in between. This CDR3 is built from 13 residues. Germline loops: CDR1 KGHSH, CDR2 LQKENI. CDR3 protein: CASSLRELYGYTF. The CDR3 DNA is TGTGCCAGCTCACTTAGGGAGCTCTATGGCTACACCTTC.

The chain couples TRBV30 to TRBJ2-7, with D perhaps matching TRBD1 (6 bases). V lost 1 base to trimming and J lost 7 bases, with 8 bases between them. The germline gives CDR1 GTSNPN, CDR2 SVGIG (reference sequence). This CDR3 is built from 11 residues. As DNA, the CDR3 is TGTGCCTGGAGTGAAAGGGGGGAGCAGTACTTC. It specifies CAWSERGEQYF. Supplemented by reference TRBV30 and TRBJ2-7, the full variable domain reads SQTIHQWPATLVQPVGSPLSLECTVEGTSNPNLYWYRQAAGRGLQLLFYSVGIGQISSEVPQNLSASRPQDRQFILSSKKLLLSDSGFYLCAWSERGEQYFGPGTRLTVT.

The J gene is TRBJ2-2, the V gene TRBV7-2; D gene ambiguous. The ends were cut back, 2 bases at V and 9 bases at J, with 13 bases in the middle. The CDR3 contains 14 residues. Germline V gene data show CDR1 as SGHTA and CDR2 as FQGNSA. The CDR3 spells CASSLMATSRELFF. In DNA form, the CDR3 reads TGTGCCAGCAGCTTAATGGCAACCTCTCGGGAGCTGTTTTTT.

The V gene is TRBV7-8, the J gene TRBJ2-5, with 9 bases fitting TRBD2. Per germline, CDR1 SGHVS and CDR2 FQNEAQ. The CDR3 contains 13 residues. J was trimmed by 5 bases and V by 4 bases; bases with no gene match: 2. CDR3 sequence (DNA): TGTGCCAGCAGCTACGGGACTAGCGAGACCCAGTACTTC. Its protein is CASSYGTSETQYF.

This clone appeared a single time. This chain uses TRBV9 with TRBJ2-1; the match to TRBD1 covers 7 bases. Unmatched junction bases numbered 6, after V lost 0 bases and J lost 6 bases. The CDR3 sequence is 15 residues long. In germline, CDR1 is SGDLS, CDR2 YYNGEE. The CDR3 region has the DNA TGTGCCAGCAGCGTAGTGGGGACAGTACTCAATGAGCAGTTCTTC. Translating it yields CASSVVGTVLNEQFF.

The J gene is TRBJ1-1, the V gene TRBV5-4; 10 bases align to TRBD1. CDR1 is SGHNT and CDR2 is YYREEE in the germline V gene (reference sequence). This CDR3 region has 14 residues. V shed 3 bases, J shed 5 bases, and the junction held 4 bases outside the gene matches. The CDR3 sequence is CASSSGQGETEAFF. In nucleotides, the CDR3 is TGTGCCAGCAGCTCCGGACAGGGGGAAACTGAAGCTTTCTTT.

Note on this clone: Compared with germline, one end of the junction differs, possibly owing to a read error. This chain uses TRBV2 with TRBJ1-5; D is undetermined. CDR1 is SNHLY, CDR2 FYNNEI, per germline. This CDR3 comprises 15 residues. CDR3 residues: CASSEGQSSDQPQHF. Here the CDR3 DNA reads TGTGCCAGCAGTGAAGGGCAGTCTAGCGATCAGCCCCAGCATTTT.

The V and J genes are TRBV24-1 and TRBJ2-2; possible D gene TRBD1, 6 bases. CDR1 and CDR2 from the germline V gene are KGHDR and SFDVKD. V lost 4 bases and J 1 base, leaving 9 bases between the germline ends. The CDR3 consists of 15 residues. CDR3 residues: CATSEQDRNTGELFF. The DNA of the CDR3 is TGTGCCACCAGTGAACAGGACAGGAACACCGGGGAGCTGTTTTTT.

The CDR3 loop reads CASSENGARDRAHF. The CDR3 DNA reads as TGTGCCAGCAGTGAAAATGGGGCGCGGGACAGGGCTCACTTT. The rearrangement joins TRBV6-1 to TRBJ1-6; 9 bases agree with TRBD1. CDR3 length: 14 residues. Trimming cost V 2 bases and J 19 bases; bases outside gene matches: 12. Germline values: CDR1 MNHNS, CDR2 SASEGT.

This CDR3 reads CASSQDLRGSDNYGYTF. The CDR3 nucleotides are TGTGCCAGCAGCCAAGATCTTCGAGGGAGCGACAACTATGGCTACACCTTC. The chain couples TRBV3-1 (or the pseudogene TRBV3-2) to TRBJ1-2; D not certain. This CDR3 has 17 amino acids. Germline loops: CDR1 LGHDT, CDR2 YNNKEL (reference sequence). With 0 bases removed from V and 2 bases from J, the gap between germline ends came to 16 bases.

This sequence joins TRBV6-1 and TRBJ2-5, with D perhaps matching TRBD2 (6 bases). The V and J ends lost 4 bases and 2 bases respectively, with 17 bases between them. The CDR3 runs to 16 residues. From germline, CDR1 is MNHNS and CDR2 SASEGT. Written as DNA, the CDR3 is TGTGCCAGCAGTGCTGTCTTAGGAGGGGCGCAAGAGACCCAGTACTTC. Encoded protein: CASSAVLGGAQETQYF.

V gene TRBV5-4 combines with J gene TRBJ2-1; maybe TRBD1 (6 bases). V was pared by 4 bases and J by 3 bases, with 11 bases between. The CDR3 runs to 14 residues. The V gene's germline CDR1 is SGHNT and CDR2 YYREEE (reference sequence). CDR3 nucleotides: TGTGCCAGCAGCCGGACAGACAGCTACAATGAGCAGTTCTTC. Encoded protein: CASSRTDSYNEQFF.

The rearrangement links TRBV2 to TRBJ2-6; D unclear. The CDR3 consists of 15 residues. V lost 7 bases to trimming and J lost 0 bases, with 10 bases between them. Germline CDR1 reads SNHLY; CDR2 reads FYNNEI. CDR3 sequence: CASTDLSSGANVLTF. CDR3 nucleotide sequence: TGTGCCAGCACCGATCTAAGCTCTGGGGCCAACGTCCTGACTTTC.

This chain connects TRBV30 to TRBJ1-2, with D uncertain. The V end was cut by 0 bases, the J end by 2 bases, with 10 bases between. This CDR3 comprises 14 residues. The germline V gene has CDR1 GTSNPN and CDR2 SVGIG (reference sequence). The CDR3 sequence: CAWSVQAENYGYTF. For the CDR3, the DNA is TGTGCCTGGAGTGTACAAGCGGAGAACTATGGCTACACCTTC.

This clone was seen a few times. The chain combines TRBV7-3 with TRBJ1-1, with D unresolved. There are 14 residues in the CDR3. Trimming removed 3 bases from V and 4 bases from J, with 12 bases in between. The germline V gene encodes CDR1 SGHTA and CDR2 FQGTGA. This chain's CDR3 is CASSLSLASTEAFF. The CDR3 coding sequence is TGTGCCAGCAGCTTGTCCCTGGCTAGCACTGAAGCTTTCTTT. Full variable domain (remainder filled in from reference TRBV7-3 and TRBJ1-1): GAGVSQTPSNKVTEKGKYVELRCDPISGHTALYWYRQSLGQGPEFLIYFQGTGAADDSGLPNDRFFAVRPEGSVSTLKIQRTERGDSAVYLCASSLSLASTEAFFGQGTRLTVV.

The chain joins TRBV6-1 to TRBJ1-6, with D unclear. CDR1 and CDR2 from the germline V gene are MNHNS and SASEGT. The ends were cut back, 1 base at V and 6 bases at J, with 10 bases in the middle. The CDR3 totals 15 residues. The CDR3 spells CASSEERGLNSPLHF. CDR3 nucleotide sequence: TGTGCCAGCAGTGAAGAACGAGGCCTTAATTCACCCCTCCACTTT.

The chain joins TRBV2 to TRBJ2-7, with TRBD1 matching over 8 bases. The germline V gene encodes CDR1 SNHLY and CDR2 FYNNEI. The CDR3 spans 14 residues. V was clipped by 6 bases and J by 4 bases; unmatched bases: 8. The CDR3 DNA sequence: TGTGCCAGCAGGGACAGGGTTCAAGCGTACGAGCAGTACTTC. Amino acid sequence: CASRDRVQAYEQYF.

The CDR3 spells CASSPGTGSNEQYF. The CDR3 region has the DNA TGTGCCAGCTCACCTGGGACAGGGTCCAACGAGCAGTACTTC. The chain couples TRBV18 to TRBJ2-7; 9 bases map to TRBD1. Germline CDR1 and CDR2: KGHSH and LQKENI. V dropped 3 bases and J dropped 5; count of bases not matched to a gene: 5. CDR3 length: 14 residues.

The chain recombines TRBV5-1 with TRBJ1-2; D is uncertain. V dropped 5 bases and J dropped 6 bases, with 11 bases sitting between them. Germline assignment: CDR1 SGHRS and CDR2 YFSETQ. CDR3 length equals 12 residues. The DNA for the CDR3 is TGCGCCAGCAGGGGGTCGGGAGATGGCTACACCTTC. This encodes CASRGSGDGYTF.

The V call is TRBV30, the J call TRBJ1-2; D is perhaps TRBD1 (5 bases). Per germline, CDR1 GTSNPN and CDR2 SVGIG (reference sequence). The CDR3 loop spans 12 amino acids. The V and J ends lost 2 bases and 5 bases respectively, with 9 bases between them. The CDR3, as DNA: TGTGCCTGGAGTTTCGGGGGGTATGGCTACACCTTC. Amino acids: CAWSFGGYGYTF.

The V and J genes are TRBV9 and TRBJ2-3, with 9 bases that match TRBD2. V dropped 2 bases and J dropped 1; count of bases not matched to a gene: 5. Germline V gives CDR1 SGDLS, CDR2 YYNGEE. There are 16 residues in the CDR3. In nucleotides, the CDR3 is TGTGCCAGCAGCGTTGCAAGCGGGGGGCGCACAGATACGCAGTATTTT. Protein sequence: CASSVASGGRTDTQYF.

CDR3: CASSSTRGGANYGYTF. The CDR3 bases are TGTGCCAGCAGTTCGACTAGGGGAGGCGCTAACTATGGCTACACCTTC. V usage is TRBV6-5 and J usage is TRBJ1-2; D may be TRBD1 (5 bases). The length of the CDR3 is 16 residues. With 4 bases removed from V and 0 bases from J, the gap between germline ends came to 15 bases. Per germline, CDR1 MNHEY and CDR2 SVGAGI.

This clone was observed once. V and J are TRBV12-5 and TRBJ2-2, with TRBD1 as a possible D gene (6 bases). Germline CDR1 LGHNT, CDR2 FRNRAP. The CDR3 is 15 residues long. V dropped 6 bases and J dropped 4 bases, with 15 bases sitting between them. In DNA, the CDR3 is TGTGCTAGTGGCAGGAAACAGGGTTCCACCGGGGAGCTGTTTTTT. Its translation: CASGRKQGSTGELFF.

The chain joins TRBV24-1 to TRBJ2-5; maybe TRBD2 (7 bases). CDR3 length equals 12 residues. CDR1 KGHDR and CDR2 SFDVKD come from the germline V gene. The V end was cut by 4 bases, the J end by 9 bases, with 11 bases between. CDR3 amino acids: CATSEGRGPQYF. The CDR3 DNA is TGTGCCACCAGTGAGGGGCGGGGGCCCCAGTACTTC.

This sequence joins TRBV6-5 and TRBJ2-1; 12 bases agree with TRBD2. V was pared by 5 bases and J by 5 bases, with 4 bases of the junction left unmatched. The CDR3 consists of 15 residues. Germline loops: CDR1 MNHEY, CDR2 SVGAGI. Here the CDR3 reads CASSLAGGRNNEQFF. CDR3 DNA: TGTGCCAGCAGTCTAGCGGGGGGGAGGAACAATGAGCAGTTCTTC.

As regards this clone: At the DNA level, this CDR3 is encoded by other sequences in the same sample as well. V gene TRBV11-2 combines with J gene TRBJ2-1; 7 nucleotides agree with TRBD2. This CDR3 contains 15 residues. J lost 2 bases, V lost 3 bases, and 4 bases had no gene match. Per the germline V gene, CDR1 is SGHAT and CDR2 is FQNNGV. CDR3 sequence reads: CASSLGGGPYNEQFF. The CDR3 nucleotides are TGTGCCAGCAGCTTGGGGGGGGGACCCTACAATGAGCAGTTCTTC.

The chain couples TRBV24-1 to TRBJ1-2; 9 bases map to TRBD1. Germline CDR1 is KGHDR and CDR2 is SFDVKD. The CDR3 extends over 21 amino acids. J gave up 3 bases and V 3 bases, and 22 bases lay outside the gene matches. CDR3 protein: CATSDGRWRRDRVNLDYGYTF. CDR3 bases: TGTGCCACCAGTGATGGCCGCTGGCGAAGGGACAGGGTGAATTTGGACTATGGCTACACCTTC.

The sample holds one count of this clone. The chain joins TRBV5-1 to TRBJ1-1, with D unclear. The germline V and J ends were trimmed by 2 bases and 1 base, with 6 bases remaining between them. CDR1 and CDR2 from the germline V gene are SGHRS and YFSETQ. The CDR3 runs to 13 residues. For the CDR3, the DNA is TGCGCCAGCAGCTTTGGCCGGAACACTGAAGCTTTCTTT. It specifies CASSFGRNTEAFF.

This chain connects TRBV18 to TRBJ1-1, with D perhaps TRBD1 (5 bases). Germline lookup yields CDR1 KGHSH and CDR2 LQKENI. This CDR3 region has 14 residues. V lost 3 bases to trimming and J lost 4 bases, with 12 bases between them. CDR3 bases: TGTGCCAGCTCACCGTTTGAAGGGGTCACTGAAGCTTTCTTT. It translates to CASSPFEGVTEAFF.

The chain recombines TRBV10-1 with TRBJ2-2; D is undetermined. This CDR3 is built from 15 residues. CDR1 is WNHNN and CDR2 is SYGVQD in the germline V gene (reference sequence). V dropped 0 bases and J dropped 8 bases, with 13 bases sitting between them. The CDR3 region is CASSESNGFSGELFF. Written as DNA, the CDR3 is TGCGCCAGCAGTGAGTCCAACGGGTTCTCGGGGGAGCTGTTTTTT.

J is TRBJ2-7 and V is TRBV2, with D possibly being TRBD2 (6 bases). CDR3 length equals 13 residues. V lost 4 bases, J lost 1 base, and 8 bases lay in between. Germline assignment: CDR1 SNHLY and CDR2 FYNNEI. The CDR3 sequence is CASSVGSSYEQYF. CDR3 DNA: TGTGCCAGCAGTGTCGGGAGTTCCTACGAGCAGTACTTC.